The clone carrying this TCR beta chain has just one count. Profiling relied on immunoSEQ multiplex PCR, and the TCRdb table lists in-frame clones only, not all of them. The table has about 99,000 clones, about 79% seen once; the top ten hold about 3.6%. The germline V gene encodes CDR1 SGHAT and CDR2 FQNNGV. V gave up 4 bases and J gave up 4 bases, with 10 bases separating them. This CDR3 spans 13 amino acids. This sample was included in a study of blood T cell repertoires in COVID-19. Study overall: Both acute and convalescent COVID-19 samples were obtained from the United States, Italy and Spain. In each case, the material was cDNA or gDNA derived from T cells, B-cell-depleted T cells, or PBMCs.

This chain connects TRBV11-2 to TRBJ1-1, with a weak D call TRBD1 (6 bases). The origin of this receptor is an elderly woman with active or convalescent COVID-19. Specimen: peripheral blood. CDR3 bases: TGTGCCAGCAGCTCATACAGGGTCACTGAAGCTTTCTTT. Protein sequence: CASSSYRVTEAFF.